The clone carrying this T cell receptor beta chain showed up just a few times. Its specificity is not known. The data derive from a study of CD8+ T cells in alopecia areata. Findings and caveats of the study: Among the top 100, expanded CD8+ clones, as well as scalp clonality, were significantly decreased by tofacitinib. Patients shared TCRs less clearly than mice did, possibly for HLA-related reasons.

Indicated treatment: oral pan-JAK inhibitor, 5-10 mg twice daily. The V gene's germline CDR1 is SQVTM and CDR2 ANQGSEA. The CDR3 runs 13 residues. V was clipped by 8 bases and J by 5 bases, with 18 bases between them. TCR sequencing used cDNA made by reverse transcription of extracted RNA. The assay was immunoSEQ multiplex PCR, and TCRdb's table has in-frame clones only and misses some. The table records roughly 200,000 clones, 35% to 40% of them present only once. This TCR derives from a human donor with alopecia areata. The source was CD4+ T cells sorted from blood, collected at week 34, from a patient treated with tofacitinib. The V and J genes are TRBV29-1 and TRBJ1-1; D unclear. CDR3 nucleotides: TGCAGCACCCGAGCCCTAGCACATACTGAAGCTTTCTTT. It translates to CSTRALAHTEAFF. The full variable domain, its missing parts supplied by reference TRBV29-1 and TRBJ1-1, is SAVISQKPSRDICQRGTSLTIQCQVDSQVTMMFWYRQQPGQSLTLIATANQGSEATYESGFVIDKFPISRPNLTFSTLTVSNMSPEDSSIYLCSTRALAHTEAFFGQGTRLTVV.